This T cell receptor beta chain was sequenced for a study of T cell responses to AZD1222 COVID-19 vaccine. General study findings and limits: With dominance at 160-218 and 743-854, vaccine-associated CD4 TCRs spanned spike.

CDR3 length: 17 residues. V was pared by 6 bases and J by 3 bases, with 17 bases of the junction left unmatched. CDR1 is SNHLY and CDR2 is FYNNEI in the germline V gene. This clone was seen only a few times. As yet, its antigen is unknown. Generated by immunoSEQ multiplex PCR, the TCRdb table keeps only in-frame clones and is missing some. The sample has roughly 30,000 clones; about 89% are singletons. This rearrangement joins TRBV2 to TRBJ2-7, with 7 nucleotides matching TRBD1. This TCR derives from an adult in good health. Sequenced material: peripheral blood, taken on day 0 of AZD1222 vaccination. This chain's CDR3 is CASRGTPQRTGFYEQYF. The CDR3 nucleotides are TGTGCCAGCAGAGGGACGCCGCAGAGGACAGGATTCTACGAGCAGTACTTC.